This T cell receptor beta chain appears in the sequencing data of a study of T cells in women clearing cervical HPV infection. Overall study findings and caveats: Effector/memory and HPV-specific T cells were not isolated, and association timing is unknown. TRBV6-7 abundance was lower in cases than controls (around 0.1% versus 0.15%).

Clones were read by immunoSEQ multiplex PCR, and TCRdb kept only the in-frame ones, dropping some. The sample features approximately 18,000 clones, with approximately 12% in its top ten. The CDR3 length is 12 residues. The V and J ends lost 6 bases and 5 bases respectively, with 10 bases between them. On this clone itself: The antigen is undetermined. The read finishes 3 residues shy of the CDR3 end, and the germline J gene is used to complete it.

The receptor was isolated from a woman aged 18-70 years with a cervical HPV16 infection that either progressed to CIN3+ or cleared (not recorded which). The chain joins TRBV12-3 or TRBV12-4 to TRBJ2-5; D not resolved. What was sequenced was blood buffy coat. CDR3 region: CASSLSRETQYF. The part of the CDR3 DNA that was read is TGTGCCAGCAGCCTGTCCCGGGAGACC.